This T cell receptor (beta chain) was identified in a study of Graves' ophthalmopathy and Graves' hyperthyroidism. Turning to the study itself: Prior to any treatment, peripheral blood was collected at the time of initial diagnosis.

Amplification targeted the TCR beta CDR3 regions, with RNA transcripts as the source material. The workflow started with a first-round RT-PCR run with HTBI primers and then moved on to a second-round multiplex PCR. TCRdb re-called the multiplex PCR reads with MiXCR, one entry per CDR3 protein. There are 400,000 to 500,000 distinct CDR3 sequences in the sample; under 25% occur only once, and 2.5% to 3.5% lies in the top ten. CDR1 is LGHDT and CDR2 is YNNKEL in the germline V gene (reference sequence). The V gene lost 0 bases and the J gene lost 5 bases, with 10 bases spanning the gap. This CDR3 comprises 14 residues. This clonotype showed up many times.

The material sequenced was peripheral blood. The V and J genes are TRBV3-1 and TRBJ2-5; perhaps D is TRBD1 or TRBD2 (5 bases each). The clonotype comes from a woman under 30 with stable Graves' hyperthyroidism. In nucleotides, the CDR3 is TGTGCCAGCAGCCAAGACTCAAGGGACGAGACCCAGTACTTC. Encoded protein: CASSQDSRDETQYF.